This paragraph reports one T cell receptor beta chain. Its antigen is not identified. With 1 base removed from V and 8 bases from J, the gap between germline ends came to 11 bases. This CDR3 contains 13 residues. Germline V gene lookup returns CDR1 SGHAT and CDR2 FQNNGV. Use of 60 Vbeta and 13 Jbeta primers characterized the PCR. Here immunoSEQ multiplex PCR was the method, and the copy in TCRdb shows in-frame clones only, minus some. The sample lists about 150,000 clones; roughly 70% were seen once. The sample belongs to a study of cytomegalovirus exposure and HLA in healthy donors. Whole-study context: HLA-typed donors contributed around 88 million unique TCRs, which were held in an early data release. Whole-study findings and limits: DRB1 had the most TCR associations and HLA-C the fewest, a later analysis found, with rates varying by HLA locus. Data from an earlier analysis indicated that most TCR beta V segments were productive either about 90% or about 30% of the time. Among the sequence variants, a highly shared cluster was likely an artifact of sequencing.

The receptor comes from a man younger than 40 in good health and CMV-seronegative. The sequenced material came from PBMCs. V usage is TRBV11-2 and J usage is TRBJ1-2; perhaps TRBD1 as D (6 bases). The DNA of the CDR3 is TGTGCCAGCAGCTTAGTAGGGGGATTGGGCTACACCTTC. It codes for CASSLVGGLGYTF.